This is a list of T cell receptor beta chains from one sample in a study of T cells in localized non-small cell lung cancer. Generated by immunoSEQ multiplex PCR, the TCRdb table keeps only in-frame clones and is missing some. The sample holds over 25,000 clones, approximately 91% seen once. The sample consisted of PBMCs, taken before any cancer treatment. The receptor set was obtained from a man aged 40-75 years with stage II lung adenocarcinoma. CDR3s include the opening cysteine and the closing phenylalanine or tryptophan. The D gene is left open where the match is weak. Clone size is shown for a subset of rows, as once, few, many or a class of expanded clone.

len,abundance,v_gene,j_gene,d_gene,CDR3aa,CDR3nt
13,NA,TRBV27,TRBJ1-5,NA,CASQPGGDQPQHF,TGTGCCAGCCAGCCGGGGGGAGATCAGCCCCAGCATTTT
12,NA,TRBV6-6,TRBJ2-2,TRBD2,CASSSGGGELFF,TGTGCCAGCAGTTCGGGGGGCGGGGAGCTGTTTTTT
15,NA,TRBV7-2,TRBJ2-4,NA,CASSPQSTAKNIQYF,TGTGCCAGCAGCCCACAGAGCACAGCCAAAAACATTCAGTACTTC
13,NA,TRBV19,TRBJ2-4,NA,CASSTGAKNIQYF,TGTGCCAGTAGTACGGGAGCCAAAAACATTCAGTACTTC
13,NA,TRBV6-1,TRBJ2-5,NA,CASTKRPGETQYF,TGTGCCAGCACCAAGAGGCCAGGAGAGACCCAGTACTTC
13,NA,TRBV5-4,TRBJ2-5,NA,CASSLRLAETQYF,TGTGCCAGCAGCTTGCGACTGGCGGAGACCCAGTACTTC
16,NA,TRBV9,TRBJ2-1,NA,CASSVEANSPYNEQFF,TGTGCCAGCAGCGTAGAGGCAAATTCTCCCTACAATGAGCAGTTCTTC
15,NA,TRBV5-1,TRBJ1-3,NA,CASSRDLGTGNTIYF,TGCGCCAGCAGTCGGGACTTAGGTACGGGAAACACCATATATTTT
11,NA,TRBV5-6,TRBJ2-5,NA,CASSTQETQYF,TGTGCCAGCAGCACCCAAGAGACCCAGTACTTC
17,few,TRBV7-2,TRBJ2-1,TRBD2,CASSLGASSGSLNEQFF,TGTGCCAGCAGCTTAGGGGCCTCTAGCGGGAGTTTGAATGAGCAGTTCTTC
15,once,TRBV4-2,TRBJ2-7,NA,CASSQASPAGYEQYF,TGTGCCAGCAGCCAAGCTTCTCCAGCGGGCTACGAGCAGTACTTC
12,NA,TRBV18,TRBJ2-1,NA,CASSPWADEQFF,TGTGCCAGCTCACCATGGGCGGATGAGCAGTTCTTC
15,NA,TRBV9,TRBJ2-5,TRBD1,CASSVEDRGKETQYF,TGTGCCAGCAGCGTAGAGGACAGGGGAAAAGAGACCCAGTACTTC
13,NA,TRBV5-1,TRBJ2-1,NA,CASSNPGTNEQFF,TGCGCCAGCAGCAACCCTGGCACGAATGAGCAGTTCTTC
18,NA,TRBV19,TRBJ1-3,NA,CASSIGESVKLPGNTIYF,TGTGCCAGTAGTATAGGAGAATCGGTAAAACTACCTGGAAACACCATATATTTT
16,NA,TRBV7-2,TRBJ2-3,TRBD2,CASSVASGSSTDTQYF,TGTGCCAGCAGCGTCGCTAGCGGGAGCAGTACAGATACGCAGTATTTT
12,NA,TRBV7-2,TRBJ2-1,NA,CASSLFMNEQFF,TGTGCCAGCAGCTTATTCATGAATGAGCAGTTCTTC
18,NA,TRBV27,TRBJ2-2,TRBD2,CASSFIRTSGRNTGELFF,TGTGCCAGCAGTTTCATCCGGACTAGCGGGAGGAACACCGGGGAGCTGTTTTTT
17,few,TRBV30,TRBJ1-5,NA,CAWRPGTATWSNQPQHF,TGTGCCTGGAGACCAGGGACCGCTACCTGGAGCAATCAGCCCCAGCATTTT
15,NA,TRBV10-1,TRBJ1-2,NA,CASSQNYTTGSGYTF,TGCGCCAGCAGTCAGAACTACACGACAGGAAGTGGCTACACCTTC